This TCR beta chain is from a study of PD-1 blockade in classical Hodgkin lymphoma. The study, taken as a whole, reports: By C4D1 there was a significant rise in CD4+ TCR diversity but not in CD8+ TCR diversity. The repertoire differences lack a defined cause, possibly disease activity or prior therapy.

TCRdb's copy holds only in-frame clones and misses some; the assay was immunoSEQ multiplex PCR. The sample lists approximately 30,000 clones; 65% to 80% were seen once. The CDR3 covers 16 residues. Germline V gene data show CDR1 as SQVTM and CDR2 as ANQGSEA. V lost 4 bases and J lost 6; bases outside the gene matches: 15. As concerns this clone: The antigen is undetermined.

Each patient's relapse followed autologous stem cell transplantation, and brentuximab vedotin exposure varied. The study purified CD4+ T cells from thawed PBMCs using magnetic negative selection. V and J are TRBV29-1 and TRBJ2-1, with 7 bases lining up with TRBD1. This material consisted of CD4+ T cells from blood, taken at baseline. The source of this sequence is a human donor with classical Hodgkin lymphoma. In nucleotides, the CDR3 is TGCAGCGTTGCGCCTTTGGACAGGCTGGCGGGCAATGAGCAGTTCTTC. It translates to CSVAPLDRLAGNEQFF.